A single sample is the source of the 32 T cell receptor beta chains below, sequenced in a study of T cells in Graves' hyperthyroidism and ophthalmopathy. TCR beta CDR3 regions were amplified from RNA transcripts. Primed by the HTBI set, a first-round RT-PCR was run on the TCR CDR3. TCRdb ran MiXCR on the multiplex PCR reads and lists one entry per CDR3 protein. The sample includes some 400,000 distinct CDR3 sequences, approximately 19% seen only once; the top ten take about 3.5%. Sequenced input: blood. These receptors came from a woman between 18 and 30 years old with Graves' hyperthyroidism.

This clonotype has at least ten counts. V is TRBV6-5 and J is TRBJ1-2; no clear D. Trimming shortened V by 7 bases and J by 7 bases, and 25 bases separated the two germline ends. CDR3 length: 16 residues. CDR1 and CDR2 from the germline V gene are MNHEY and SVGAGI. This CDR3 is CASNEVLIWISSGYTF. DNA of the CDR3: TGTGCCAGCAACGAGGTCCTGATTTGGATCTCGAGTGGCTACACCTTC.

This clonotype came up many times. The chain has TRBV30 and TRBJ2-5; 9 nucleotides agree with TRBD1. Per the germline V gene, CDR1 is GTSNPN and CDR2 is SVGIG (reference sequence). The junction had 8 bases not matched to a gene; V was cut back by 4 bases and J by 2 bases. This CDR3 has 15 amino acids. This CDR3 reads CAWTNRGRGQETQYF. The CDR3 DNA follows: TGTGCCTGGACCAACAGGGGGCGCGGACAAGAGACCCAGTACTTC.

There are many counts of this clonotype. The CDR3 DNA is TGCAGTGCTAGAGAGGCTAGCCGGGTCGAGACCCAGTACTTC. It encodes CSAREASRVETQYF. The chain employs TRBV20-1 and TRBJ2-5; D is possibly TRBD2 (5 bases). Germline V gene data show CDR1 as DFQATT and CDR2 as SNEGSKA (reference sequence). This CDR3 spans 14 amino acids. Deletions cut 0 bases from V and 5 bases from J, with 13 bases between.

This clonotype was counted many times. The chain has TRBV9 and TRBJ1-5, with D possibly matching TRBD1 (5 bases). Germline V lookup: CDR1 SGDLS, CDR2 YYNGEE. V was shortened by 2 bases and J by 1 base, with 7 bases between the two germline ends. This CDR3 is 14 amino acids long. CDR3: CASSVSGSNQPQHF. The CDR3 DNA sequence: TGTGCCAGCAGCGTCTCAGGGAGCAATCAGCCCCAGCATTTT.

This clonotype was observed a handful of times. The rearrangement links TRBV20-1 to TRBJ2-7, with 7 nucleotides matching TRBD2. The V gene end was trimmed by 5 bases and the J gene end by 3 bases; junction bases not matched to a gene: 7. The germline V gene has CDR1 DFQATT and CDR2 SNEGSKA (reference sequence). The CDR3 is 13 amino acids. The CDR3 DNA reads as TGCAGTGCTGAATCGGGGACTAACTACGAGCAGTACTTC. Translated, it gives CSAESGTNYEQYF.

Many counts were recorded for this clonotype. The chain is built from TRBV12-3 or TRBV12-4 and TRBJ2-7, with unresolved D. This CDR3 has 12 amino acids. V was shortened by 0 bases and J by 2 bases, with 2 bases between the two germline ends. The CDR3 sequence: CASSLAAYEQYF. The CDR3 nucleotides read TGTGCCAGCAGTTTAGCCGCCTACGAGCAGTACTTC.

The genes are TRBV7-9 and TRBJ1-1, with D unclear. From germline, CDR1 is SEHNR and CDR2 FQNEAQ (reference sequence). This CDR3 spans 11 amino acids. This chain's CDR3 is CAARVNTEAFF. The CDR3 DNA sequence: TGTGCGGCGCGGGTAAACACTGAAGCTTTCTTT.

Worth noting for this clonotype: A much more abundant neighbour one base away suggests this may be a read error. This chain joins TRBV20-1 and TRBJ2-7, with D possibly being TRBD1 or TRBD2 (5 bases each). CDR1 DFQATT and CDR2 SNEGSKA come from the germline V gene (reference sequence). The CDR3 has 16 residues. V dropped 1 base and J dropped 2 bases, with 18 bases sitting between them. CDR3 loop: CSARARDPRAPYEQYV. CDR3 coding DNA: TGCAGTGCTAGAGCCCGGGACCCCCGGGCCCCCTACGAGCAGTACGTC.

The V gene is TRBV30, the J gene TRBJ2-7; the D is unclear. Looked up from germline, CDR1 is GTSNPN and CDR2 is SVGIG (reference sequence). The V gene lost 0 bases and the J gene lost 0 bases, with 21 bases spanning the gap. This CDR3 region has 18 residues. The CDR3, as DNA: TGTGCCTGGAGTGTACTCGGTTTAGACCCGAGGAGCTCCTACGAGCAGTACTTC. Protein sequence: CAWSVLGLDPRSSYEQYF.

This clonotype was observed many times. Sequence at one end of the junction differs from germline and may be a read error. The chain has TRBV20-1 and TRBJ1-1; D is unclear. CDR1 is DFQATT, CDR2 SNEGSKA, per germline (reference sequence). The CDR3 sequence is 13 residues long. The CDR3 protein is CSARNRLNAEAFF. In DNA, the CDR3 is TGCAGTGCTAGGAACCGCCTGAACGCTGAAGCTTTCTTT.

This clonotype was observed many times. The genes are TRBV24-1 and TRBJ1-2; D gene unclear. The CDR3 extends over 14 amino acids. V shed 3 bases and J shed 2 bases, with 9 bases lying between them. CDR1 KGHDR and CDR2 SFDVKD come from the germline V gene. The CDR3 is CATSDATWNYGYTF. CDR3 in DNA: TGTGCCACCAGTGATGCGACTTGGAACTATGGCTACACCTTC.

This clonotype was observed at least ten times. V and J are TRBV6-2 or TRBV6-3 and TRBJ2-5, with 15 bases that match TRBD2. CDR1 and CDR2 from the germline V gene are MNHEY and SVGEGT. The CDR3 totals 16 residues. The V gene end was trimmed by 6 bases and the J gene end by 6 bases; junction bases not matched to a gene: 8. The CDR3 here is CASRTGLAGGVKTQYF. CDR3 DNA sequence: TGTGCCAGCAGGACCGGACTAGCGGGGGGGGTGAAGACCCAGTACTTC.

The gene calls are TRBV5-1 and TRBJ1-3; no firm D call. The CDR3 has 15 amino acids. Germline lookup yields CDR1 SGHRS and CDR2 YFSETQ. V lost 4 bases and J 0 bases, leaving 11 bases between the germline ends. This CDR3 reads CASSAGLNSGNTIYF. In DNA form, the CDR3 reads TGCGCCAGCAGCGCCGGACTGAACTCTGGAAACACCATATATTTT. The full variable domain, with the rest looked up from reference TRBV5-1 and TRBJ1-3, is KAGVTQTPRYLIKTRGQQVTLSCSPISGHRSVSWYQQTPGQGLQFLFEYFSETQRNKGNFPGRFSGRQFSNSRSEMNVSTLELGDSALYLCASSAGLNSGNTIYFGEGSWLTVV.

The chain has TRBV4-1 and TRBJ1-2, with unresolved D. Germline CDR1 and CDR2: MGHRA and YSYEKL. Trimming shortened V by 1 base and J by 8 bases, and 14 bases separated the two germline ends. This CDR3 has 14 amino acids. The CDR3 sequence: CASSQVGSPRGYTF. The CDR3 region has the DNA TGCGCCAGCAGCCAAGTCGGCAGTCCTCGGGGCTACACCTTC.

This clonotype came up many times. The genes are TRBV5-1 and TRBJ2-5, with D hard to call. Trimming shortened V by 2 bases and J by 1 base, and 9 bases separated the two germline ends. This CDR3 has 14 residues. Germline values: CDR1 SGHRS, CDR2 YFSETQ. As DNA, the CDR3 is TGCGCCAGCAGCTTCTCTGACTCCCAAGAGACCCAGTACTTC. Encoded protein: CASSFSDSQETQYF.

About this clonotype: A much larger clone is a single base away; this may be a read error. CDR3 bases: TGTGCCATCAGCGCGGGGGCACCCCCTGGAAACACCATATATTTT. It translates to CAISAGAPPGNTIYF. The chain couples TRBV13 to TRBJ1-3; tentatively, D is TRBD1 (6 bases). CDR1 is PRHDT, CDR2 FYEKMQ, per germline (reference sequence). The CDR3 has 15 amino acids.

This chain links TRBV11-2 with TRBJ2-6; either TRBD1 or TRBD2 may supply D (5 bases each). V was pared by 5 bases and J by 0 bases, with 14 bases between. This CDR3 has 17 amino acids. In germline, CDR1 is SGHAT, CDR2 FQNNGV. Here the CDR3 reads CASSPRGRYSGANVLTF. The CDR3 DNA sequence: TGTGCCAGCAGCCCCCGGGGACGGTACTCTGGGGCCAACGTCCTGACTTTC.

This clonotype was recorded many times. The genes are TRBV7-2 and TRBJ2-5, with D perhaps being TRBD1 or TRBD2 (5 bases each). This CDR3 comprises 12 residues. Deletions cut 3 bases from V and 8 bases from J, with 10 bases between. CDR1 is SGHTA and CDR2 is FQGNSA in the germline V gene. In nucleotides, the CDR3 is TGTGCCAGCAGCTTCGCCGGGGACACCCAGTACTTC. Its translation: CASSFAGDTQYF.

This clonotype has a count of ten or more. The chain uses TRBV4-1 and TRBJ2-5; 12 positions match TRBD2. This CDR3 spans 16 amino acids. The V gene end was trimmed by 1 base and the J gene end by 7 bases; junction bases not matched to a gene: 7. From germline, CDR1 is MGHRA and CDR2 YSYEKL. CDR3 sequence: CASSQVLAGGRGTQYF. The CDR3 DNA reads TGCGCCAGCAGCCAAGTCCTAGCGGGGGGGAGGGGGACCCAGTACTTC.

This clonotype was detected many times. V is TRBV7-3 and J is TRBJ2-5, with unresolved D. V was trimmed by 4 bases and J by 1 base, leaving 13 bases between them. Germline V gene data show CDR1 as SGHTA and CDR2 as FQGTGA. The CDR3 has 15 residues. CDR3 sequence: CASSSTSVGQETQYF. Written as DNA, the CDR3 is TGTGCCAGCAGCTCGACATCGGTGGGCCAAGAGACCCAGTACTTC.

This clonotype has a count of ten or more. The chain carries TRBV24-1 and TRBJ2-7, with a possible D match to TRBD1 (6 bases). The CDR3 sequence is 14 residues long. Germline V gene sequence: CDR1 KGHDR, CDR2 SFDVKD. The germline V and J ends were trimmed by 9 bases and 4 bases, with 18 bases remaining between them. CDR3 amino acids: CATRRGHNSYEQYF. DNA for the CDR3: TGTGCCACCCGACGGGGACACAACTCTTACGAGCAGTACTTC.

The rearrangement joins TRBV2 to TRBJ2-7; 13 nucleotides align to TRBD2. The germline CDR1 and CDR2 sequences are SNHLY and FYNNEI. The CDR3 runs to 14 residues. V gave up 6 bases and J gave up 4 bases; unmatched junction bases: 3. This CDR3 is CASRWTSGGYEQYF. The DNA of the CDR3 is TGTGCCAGCAGGTGGACTAGCGGGGGTTACGAGCAGTACTTC.

In its sample, this clonotype was seen many times. This chain links TRBV28 with TRBJ1-2, with D maybe TRBD1 (5 bases). Trimming shortened V by 4 bases and J by 4 bases, and 10 bases separated the two germline ends. This CDR3 is built from 13 residues. Germline V gene data show CDR1 as MDHEN and CDR2 as SYDVKM. CDR3: CASSWGVSYGYTF. CDR3 nucleotide sequence: TGTGCCAGCAGTTGGGGGGTGAGCTATGGCTACACCTTC.

On this clonotype itself: This may be a read error: a much more frequent sequence differs by one nucleotide. V and J are TRBV10-3 and TRBJ2-7; D remains ambiguous. CDR3 length: 13 amino acids. Germline loops: CDR1 ENHRY, CDR2 SYGVKD. The CDR3 DNA sequence: TGTGCCACCAGTAGGTCAGCAAACTACGAGCAGTACTTC. Protein sequence: CATSRSANYEQYF.

This clonotype was counted ten times or more. The rearrangement links TRBV20-1 to TRBJ1-5; D ambiguous. V was clipped by 4 bases and J by 2 bases, with 9 bases between them. Germline V lookup: CDR1 DFQATT, CDR2 SNEGSKA (reference sequence). The CDR3 is 13 amino acids. The CDR3 loop is CSAKESGNQPQHF. The CDR3, as DNA: TGCAGTGCTAAGGAAAGCGGCAATCAGCCCCAGCATTTT.

Regarding this clonotype: Lacking the conserved final phenylalanine or tryptophan, this CDR3 likely reflects a read error. The rearrangement uses TRBV6-4 and TRBJ2-3; TRBD1 agrees at 9 bases. Germline V CDR1 and CDR2: MRHNA, SNTAGT. The V gene end was trimmed by 5 bases and the J gene end by 1 base; junction bases not matched to a gene: 1. The CDR3 runs 14 residues. The CDR3 coding sequence is TGTGCCAGCAGTCGGACAGGGGGCACAGATACGCAGTATTTG. Its protein product is CASSRTGGTDTQYL.

The genes are TRBV5-1 and TRBJ2-2; 9 nucleotides agree with TRBD1. Trimming cost V 4 bases and J 5 bases; bases outside gene matches: 12. Germline CDR1 and CDR2: SGHRS and YFSETQ. CDR3 size: 17 residues. This CDR3 reads CASSLLGGQGGTGELFF. The CDR3, as DNA: TGCGCCAGCAGCCTCCTCGGGGGACAGGGTGGAACCGGGGAGCTGTTTTTT.

The chain couples TRBV6-5 to TRBJ1-1, with 7 nucleotides matching TRBD1. Germline trimming cut 5 bases from V and 0 bases from J; bases unmatched to any gene: 6. This CDR3 is built from 15 residues. Germline CDR1 reads MNHEY; CDR2 reads SVGAGI. The CDR3 is CASSLPQGMNTEAFF. Written as DNA, the CDR3 is TGTGCCAGCAGTCTACCACAGGGGATGAACACTGAAGCTTTCTTT.

The chain combines TRBV28 with TRBJ2-5; D is unclear. The CDR3 runs 12 residues. The V end lost 7 bases, the J end lost 5 bases, and 11 bases lay between the germline ends. Germline values: CDR1 MDHEN, CDR2 SYDVKM. The CDR3 spells CASTGRFETQYF. The CDR3 DNA sequence: TGTGCCAGCACCGGACGGTTCGAGACCCAGTACTTC.

This clonotype turned up a few times. V and J are TRBV5-1 and TRBJ1-1; D is ambiguous. The CDR3 consists of 16 residues. V lost 2 bases and J 4 bases, leaving 18 bases between the germline ends. CDR1 is SGHRS and CDR2 is YFSETQ in the germline V gene. CDR3 nucleotides: TGCGCCAGCAGCTTACCCACCCGAGGGATGGGCACTGAAGCTTTCTTT. This codes for CASSLPTRGMGTEAFF.

This clonotype was observed a handful of times. V and J are TRBV6-2 or TRBV6-3 and TRBJ1-1; D is perhaps TRBD1 (5 bases). Germline V CDR1 and CDR2: MNHEY, SVGEGT. V dropped 5 bases and J dropped 3 bases, with 10 bases sitting between them. The CDR3 length is 13 residues. The CDR3 here is CASSDAGYTEAFF. The CDR3 DNA reads TGTGCCAGCAGTGACGCAGGGTACACTGAAGCTTTCTTT.

In regard to this clonotype: This CDR3 is missing its conserved last phenylalanine or tryptophan, likely due to a read error. The chain employs TRBV10-3 and TRBJ1-2; 7 bases line up with TRBD1. This CDR3 comprises 16 residues. Germline lookup yields CDR1 ENHRY and CDR2 SYGVKD. With 11 bases clipped from V and 8 bases from J, the junction kept 23 bases outside the gene matches. The CDR3 DNA is TGTGCCGGGGGGAGAGCCCAAGACAGGGCGCTGAGGGGCTACACCCTC. It is translated as CAGGRAQDRALRGYTL.